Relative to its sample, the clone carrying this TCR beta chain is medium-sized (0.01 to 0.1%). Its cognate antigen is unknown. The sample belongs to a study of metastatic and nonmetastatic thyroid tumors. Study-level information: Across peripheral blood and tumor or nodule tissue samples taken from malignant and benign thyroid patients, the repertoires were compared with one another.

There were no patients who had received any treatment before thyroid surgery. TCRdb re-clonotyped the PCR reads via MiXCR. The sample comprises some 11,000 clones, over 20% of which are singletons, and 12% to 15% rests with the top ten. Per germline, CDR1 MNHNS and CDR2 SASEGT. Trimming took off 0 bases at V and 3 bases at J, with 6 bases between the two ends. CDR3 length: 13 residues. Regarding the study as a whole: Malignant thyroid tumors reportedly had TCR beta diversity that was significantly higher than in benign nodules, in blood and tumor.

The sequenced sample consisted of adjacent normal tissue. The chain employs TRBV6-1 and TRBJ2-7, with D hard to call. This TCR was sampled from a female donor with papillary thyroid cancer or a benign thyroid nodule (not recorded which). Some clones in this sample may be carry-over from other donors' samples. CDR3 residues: CASSEALGYEQYF. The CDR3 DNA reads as TGTGCCAGCAGTGAAGCGCTGGGCTACGAGCAGTACTTC.